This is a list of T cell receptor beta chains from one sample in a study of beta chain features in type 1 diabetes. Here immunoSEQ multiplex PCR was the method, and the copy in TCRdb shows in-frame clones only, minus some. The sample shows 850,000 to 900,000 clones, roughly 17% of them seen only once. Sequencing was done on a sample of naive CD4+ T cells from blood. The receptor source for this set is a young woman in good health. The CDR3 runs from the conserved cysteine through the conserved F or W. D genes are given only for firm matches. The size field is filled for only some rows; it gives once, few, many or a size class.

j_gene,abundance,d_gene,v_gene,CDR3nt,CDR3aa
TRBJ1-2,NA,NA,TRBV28,TGTGCCAGCAGTCGATCCGTAAACTATGGCTACACCTTC,CASSRSVNYGYTF
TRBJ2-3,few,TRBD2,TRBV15,TGTGCCACCAGCTGGATAGCGGGAGGGCCAACAGATACGCAGTATTTT,CATSWIAGGPTDTQYF
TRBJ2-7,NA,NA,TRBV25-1,TGTGCCAGCAGTTCGGGTTTCTCCTCCTACGAGCAGTACTTC,CASSSGFSSYEQYF
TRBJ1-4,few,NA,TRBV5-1,TGCGCCAGCAGCTTTGCCGGGGGTGAAAAACTGTTTTTT,CASSFAGGEKLFF
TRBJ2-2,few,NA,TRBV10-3,TGTGCCACCTCTAGCGCCGGGGAGCTGTTTTTT,CATSSAGELFF
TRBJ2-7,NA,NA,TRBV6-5,TGTGCCAGCAGTTCGACGGGGCGGAACGAGCAGTACTTC,CASSSTGRNEQYF
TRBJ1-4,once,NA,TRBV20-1,TGCAGTGCTCTGCTCAGGGGAAAACTGTTTTTT,CSALLRGKLFF
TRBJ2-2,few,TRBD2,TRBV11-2,TGTGCCAGCAGCGAAACCGTCGCGGGAGGCCCCGGGGAGCTGTTTTTT,CASSETVAGGPGELFF
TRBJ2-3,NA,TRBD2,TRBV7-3,TGTGCCAGCAGAAAATCCGGGACTAGCGGTACAGATACGCAGTATTTT,CASRKSGTSGTDTQYF
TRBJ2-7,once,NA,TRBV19,TGTGCCAGTAAGGAGGGGCCGGGGCGTGAGCAGTACTTC,CASKEGPGREQYF
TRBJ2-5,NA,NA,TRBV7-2,TGTGCCAGCAGCTCCTTCCAAGAGACCCAGTACTTC,CASSSFQETQYF
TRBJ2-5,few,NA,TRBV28,TGTGCCAGCAGTCGATCGGTACACCAAGAGACCCAGTACTTC,CASSRSVHQETQYF
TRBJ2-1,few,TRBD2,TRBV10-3,TGTGCCATCAGTGAAAGGCGGGAGGGCCCGGACAATGAGCAGTTCTTC,CAISERREGPDNEQFF
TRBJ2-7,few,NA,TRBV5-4,TGTGCCAGCAGCTGGGGGGAACGGGGCGAGCAGTACTTC,CASSWGERGEQYF
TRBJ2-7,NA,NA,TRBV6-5,TGTGCCAGCAGTTACTCTATGACTACCCAACACTACGAGCAGTACTTC,CASSYSMTTQHYEQYF
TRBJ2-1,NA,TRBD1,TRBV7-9,TGTGCCAGCAGCCTAATGCTGGGACAGGGGAACAATGAGCAGTTCTTC,CASSLMLGQGNNEQFF
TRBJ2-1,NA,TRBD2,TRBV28,TGTGCCAGCAGTACTAGCGGACCCTACAATGAGCAGTTCTTC,CASSTSGPYNEQFF
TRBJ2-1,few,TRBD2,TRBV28,TGTGCCAGCATCATAGGGGGGACTAGCTCCTACAATGAGCAGTTCTTC,CASIIGGTSSYNEQFF
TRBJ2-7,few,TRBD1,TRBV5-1,TGCGCCAGCAACCCGGACAGGGTGGCCGAGCAGTACTTC,CASNPDRVAEQYF
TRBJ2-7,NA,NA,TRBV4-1,TGCGCCAGCAGCCAATTTTACATATCCTACGAGCAGTACTTC,CASSQFYISYEQYF
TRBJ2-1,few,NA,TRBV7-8,TGTGCCAGCAGCTTAGACGGTCCCGGGCCGAGGGATGAGCAGTTCTTC,CASSLDGPGPRDEQFF
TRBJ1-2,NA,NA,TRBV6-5,TGTGCCAGCAGTTACGGGGAGGGCCATGGCTACACCTTC,CASSYGEGHGYTF
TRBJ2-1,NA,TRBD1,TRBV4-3,TGCGCCAGCAGCCGCACCCAGGGGGCTGATGAGCAGTTCTTC,CASSRTQGADEQFF
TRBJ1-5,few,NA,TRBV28,TGTGCCAGCAGTTTTTGGCAGGGTGCGGTTCAGCCCCAGCATTTT,CASSFWQGAVQPQHF
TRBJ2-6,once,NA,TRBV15,TGTGCCGCTGGGGGAAAGGCTGGGTCTGGGGCCAACGTCCTGACTTTC,CAAGGKAGSGANVLTF
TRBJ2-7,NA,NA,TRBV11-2,TGTGCCAGCAGCAACCTACAGGGCCGAAGGGGTTACGAGCAGTACTTC,CASSNLQGRRGYEQYF
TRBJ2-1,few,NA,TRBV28,TGTGCCAGCAGGGAAGACAGAATAGGGCAGTTCTTC,CASREDRIGQFF
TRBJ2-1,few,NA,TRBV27,TGTGCCAGCAGTTTATTCGGACTTGGTGAGCAGTTCTTC,CASSLFGLGEQFF
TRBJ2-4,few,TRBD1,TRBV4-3,TGCGCCAGCAGCCAAGGGATGACCGGGACAGGGGGCGTTGCCAAAAACATTCAGTACTTC,CASSQGMTGTGGVAKNIQYF
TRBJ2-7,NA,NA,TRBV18,TGTGCCAGCTCACCATCCCCTGTGGGTGTAACCCGAAGGCAGTACTTC,CASSPSPVGVTRRQYF
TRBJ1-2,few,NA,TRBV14,TGTGCCAGCAGCCACCTGGAGGGGAGGGATGCTAACTATGGCTACACCTTC,CASSHLEGRDANYGYTF
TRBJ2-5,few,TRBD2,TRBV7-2,TGTGCCAGCAGCACCCTAGCGGGCGAAGAGACCCAGTACTTC,CASSTLAGEETQYF
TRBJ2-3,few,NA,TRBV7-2,TGTGCCAGCAGCTTCAAGGGGTCAGATACGCAGTATTTT,CASSFKGSDTQYF
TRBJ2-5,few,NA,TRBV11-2,TGTGCCAGCAGACGCCCGGGACAAAAACAAGAGACCCAGTACTTC,CASRRPGQKQETQYF
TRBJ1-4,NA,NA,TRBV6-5,TGTGCCAGCAGAACCAGTGGGACGTCAAATGAAAAACTGTTTTTT,CASRTSGTSNEKLFF
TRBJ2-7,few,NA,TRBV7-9,TGTGCCAGCAGCTTGGAGGCGAGATTGTACTTC,CASSLEARLYF
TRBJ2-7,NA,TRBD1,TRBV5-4,TGTGCCAGCAGCTTCACAGGGGCGAGGAACGAGCAGTACTTC,CASSFTGARNEQYF
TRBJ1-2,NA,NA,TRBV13,TGTGCCAGCAGCTCCAACTTCGGGAAAGAGAAAAACTATGGCTACACCTTC,CASSSNFGKEKNYGYTF
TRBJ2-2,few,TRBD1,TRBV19,TGTGCCAGTAGTCTAGAAACAGGGGTCACCGGGGAGCTGTTTTTT,CASSLETGVTGELFF
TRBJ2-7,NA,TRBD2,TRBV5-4,TGTGCCAGCAGCTTGGCCGGCGGGAGGGCGGACGAGCAGTACTTC,CASSLAGGRADEQYF
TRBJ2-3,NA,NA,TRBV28,TGTGCCAGCAGTTTACCGAGAGTGGATACGCAGTATTTT,CASSLPRVDTQYF
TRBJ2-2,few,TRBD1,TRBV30,TGTGCCTGGAGTGTGAGACAGGGGGCGCAGAACGGGGAGCTGTTTTTT,CAWSVRQGAQNGELFF
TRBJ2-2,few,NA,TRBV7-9,TGTGCCAGCAGCTTGGGACTGGCCGGGGAGCTGTTTTTT,CASSLGLAGELFF
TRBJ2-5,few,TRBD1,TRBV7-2,TGTGCCAGCAGCCGCAGGGGGCCAACCCAAGAGACCCAGTACTTC,CASSRRGPTQETQYF
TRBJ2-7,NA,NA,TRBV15,TGTGCCACCAGCAGAGATCTCGGCTACGAGCAGTACTTC,CATSRDLGYEQYF
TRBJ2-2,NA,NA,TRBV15,TGTGCCACCAGCAGAGATGTCGCCAGGGAGTTTTCGACCACCGGGGAGCTGTTTTTT,CATSRDVAREFSTTGELFF
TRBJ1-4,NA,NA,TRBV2,TGTGCCAGCACCAGTGCGGGGGGCCCGTACGTGTTTTTT,CASTSAGGPYVFF
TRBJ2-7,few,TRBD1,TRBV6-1,TGTGCCAGCAGTAAGGACAGGACCTCCTACGAGCAGTACTTC,CASSKDRTSYEQYF
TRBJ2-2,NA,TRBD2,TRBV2,TGTGCCAGCATGTTGACTAGCAACACCGGGGAGCTGTTTTTT,CASMLTSNTGELFF
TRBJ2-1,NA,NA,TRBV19,TGTGCCAGTAGTCCCAGGGCGGACCCTTCCTACAATGAGCAGTTCTTC,CASSPRADPSYNEQFF
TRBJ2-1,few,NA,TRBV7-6,TGTGCCAGCAGCCTAAGTGGGGGGTGGCAGTTCTTC,CASSLSGGWQFF
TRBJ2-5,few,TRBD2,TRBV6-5,TGTGCCAGCAGTTCGGGACTAGGGGAGGAGACCCAGTACTTC,CASSSGLGEETQYF
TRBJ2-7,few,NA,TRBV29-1,TGCAGCGTTGGCGGGACATTAACCTACGAGCAGTACTTC,CSVGGTLTYEQYF
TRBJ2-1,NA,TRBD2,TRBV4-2,TGTGCCAGCAGCCGTAGGAGACTAGCGTCCTACAATGAGCAGTTCTTC,CASSRRRLASYNEQFF
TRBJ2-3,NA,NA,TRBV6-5,TGTGCCAGCAGTTACTTGTTGGGGGACGCCCTCAATTTT,CASSYLLGDALNF
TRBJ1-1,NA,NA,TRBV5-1,TGCGCCAGCAGCTTGGCATGGGCAGAGAACACTGAAGCTTTCTTT,CASSLAWAENTEAFF
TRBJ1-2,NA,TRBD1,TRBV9,TGTGCCAGCAGCCCGAAGCCGACAGGGTCCTATGGCTACACCTTC,CASSPKPTGSYGYTF
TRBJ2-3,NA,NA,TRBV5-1,TGCGCCAGCAGCTTGGGGGTAGCGTTGAGCACAGATACGCAGTATTTT,CASSLGVALSTDTQYF